This T cell receptor beta chain is from a study of OX40 agonist ivuxolimab in advanced cancers. Study information: Subjects had a mean age of about 60 years, with a range of roughly 20 to 79; almost 85% were male.

The CDR3 runs to 11 residues. Per the germline V gene, CDR1 is SQVTM and CDR2 is ANQGSEA. Trimming left V 2 bases short and J 8 bases short, with 9 bases between. Study results and caveats: Undetermined was the antigen specificity of the expanded peripheral T cells. Fewer expanded clones were found on average in CD4+ than in CD8+ T cells.

Remarks on this clone: Its target is unknown.

The method was immunoSEQ multiplex PCR; TCRdb's version includes in-frame clones alone and lacks a portion of them. The repertoire has about 45,000 clones, around 92% of them found once; the top ten carry around 16%. The sequencing here drew on CD4+ or CD8+ T cells sorted from blood, taken in a trial of the OX40 agonist ivuxolimab. The rearrangement links TRBV29-1 to TRBJ1-2; D is unresolved. The source of this sequence is an adult with an advanced solid tumor such as melanoma, head and neck, liver or kidney cancer. The CDR3 DNA reads TGCAGCGTTGAAAACAGAAACGGCTACACCTTC. Encoded protein: CSVENRNGYTF.